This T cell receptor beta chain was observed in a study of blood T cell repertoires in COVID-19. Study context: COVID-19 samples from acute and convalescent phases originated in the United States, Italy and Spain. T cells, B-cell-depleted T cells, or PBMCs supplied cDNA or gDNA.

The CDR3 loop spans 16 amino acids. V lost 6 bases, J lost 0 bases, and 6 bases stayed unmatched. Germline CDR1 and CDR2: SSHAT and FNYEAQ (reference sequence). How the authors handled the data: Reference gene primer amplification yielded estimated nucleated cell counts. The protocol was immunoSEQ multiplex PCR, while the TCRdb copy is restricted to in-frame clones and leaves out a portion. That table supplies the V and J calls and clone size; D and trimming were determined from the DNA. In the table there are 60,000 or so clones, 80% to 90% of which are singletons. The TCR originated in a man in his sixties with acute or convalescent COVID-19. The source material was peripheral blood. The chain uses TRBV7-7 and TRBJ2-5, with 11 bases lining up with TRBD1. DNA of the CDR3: TGTGCCAGCAGTCCCGGGACAGGGGGTTACCAAGAGACCCAGTACTTC. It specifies CASSPGTGGYQETQYF.